The 27 T cell receptor beta chains reported below all come from one sample, sequenced in a study of cytomegalovirus exposure and HLA in healthy donors. With 60 Vbeta and 13 Jbeta primers, the PCR was carried out. The method was immunoSEQ multiplex PCR; TCRdb's version includes in-frame clones alone and lacks a portion of them. The table records some 120,000 clones, 76% of them present only once. Specimen: PBMCs. The receptors were sampled from a man aged 50 to 60 in good health and CMV-seronegative.

Comments on this clone: Compared with germline, one end of the junction differs, possibly owing to a read error. The chain uses TRBV7-9 and TRBJ1-3; D perhaps matches TRBD1 (6 bases). This CDR3 contains 14 residues. Germline V CDR1 and CDR2: SEHNR, FQNEAQ (reference sequence). The CDR3: CSSSPRTAGNTIYF. The DNA of the CDR3 is TGTTCCAGCAGCCCTCGGACAGCTGGAAACACCATATATTTT.

This chain links TRBV5-6 with TRBJ2-3, with 7 positions matching TRBD1. The germline CDR1 and CDR2 sequences are SGHDT and YYEEEE. J gave up 3 bases and V 4 bases, and 11 bases lay outside the gene matches. The CDR3 has 16 amino acids. CDR3 sequence (DNA): TGTGCCAGCAGCCCGCTTCCCGGGACAGCAACAGATACGCAGTATTTT. This translates into CASSPLPGTATDTQYF.

CDR3: CASSPRQGSGANVLTF. DNA for the CDR3: TGTGCCAGCTCACCTCGACAGGGGTCTGGGGCCAACGTCCTGACTTTC. The V call is TRBV18, the J call TRBJ2-6; 8 nucleotides align to TRBD1. The CDR3 is 16 amino acids. Germline V gene data show CDR1 as KGHSH and CDR2 as LQKENI. V lost 3 bases and J lost 1; bases outside the gene matches: 2. Variable domain in full (rest from reference TRBV18 and TRBJ2-6): NAGVMQNPRHLVRRRGQEARLRCSPMKGHSHVYWYRQLPEEGLKFMVYLQKENIIDESGMPKERFSAEFPKEGPSILRIQQVVRGDSAAYFCASSPRQGSGANVLTFGAGSRLTVL.

The J gene is TRBJ2-7, the V gene TRBV5-4; TRBD2 matches at 8 bases. The CDR3 extends over 14 amino acids. V lost 5 bases and J lost 7; bases outside the gene matches: 11. CDR1 is SGHNT, CDR2 YYREEE, per germline (reference sequence). This chain's CDR3 is CASSPGERGLEQYF. The CDR3 DNA reads TGTGCCAGCAGTCCCGGGGAGCGGGGGCTGGAGCAGTACTTC.

This chain connects TRBV19 to TRBJ2-3, with 7 bases lining up with TRBD1. The CDR3 is 16 residues long. CDR1 and CDR2 (germline): LNHDA, SQIVND (reference sequence). V shed 6 bases, J shed 6 bases, and the junction held 15 bases outside the gene matches. CDR3 protein: CASSTLSTGHRDTQYF. CDR3 nucleotides: TGTGCCAGTAGCACACTCTCGACAGGGCACAGGGATACGCAGTATTTT.

The chain recombines TRBV7-8 with TRBJ2-2, with TRBD1 matching over 7 bases. The length of the CDR3 is 17 residues. Germline CDR1 is SGHVS and CDR2 is FQNEAQ. V was clipped by 4 bases and J by 0 bases; unmatched bases: 8. CDR3 region: CASSYRDRAANTGELFF. CDR3 nucleotides: TGTGCCAGCAGCTACCGAGACAGGGCCGCGAACACCGGGGAGCTGTTTTTT.

The chain uses TRBV11-2 and TRBJ2-7; possibly TRBD2 for D (5 bases). This CDR3 is 14 amino acids long. The germline V and J ends were trimmed by 1 base and 0 bases, with 7 bases remaining between them. Per germline, CDR1 SGHAT and CDR2 FQNNGV. The CDR3 DNA follows: TGTGCCAGCAGCTTAGGTCGGGACTCCTACGAGCAGTACTTC. Its protein is CASSLGRDSYEQYF.

The rearrangement links TRBV7-8 to TRBJ2-5; possibly TRBD1 for D (6 bases). V lost 1 base and J lost 1, with 7 bases in between. CDR3 length: 14 amino acids. Germline V gives CDR1 SGHVS, CDR2 FQNEAQ. The CDR3 sequence: CASSLGTVQETQYF. For the CDR3, the DNA is TGTGCCAGCAGCTTAGGGACAGTCCAAGAGACCCAGTACTTC.

The table lists this clone with a count of one. V gene TRBV11-1 combines with J gene TRBJ2-5; possibly TRBD1 for D (7 bases). Germline values: CDR1 SGHAT, CDR2 FQDESV (reference sequence). This CDR3 has 16 residues. V gave up 5 bases and J gave up 4 bases, with 20 bases separating them. The CDR3 protein is CASSPGRGAPSETQYF. DNA of the CDR3: TGTGCCAGCAGCCCGGGCAGGGGGGCGCCTTCAGAGACCCAGTACTTC.

V and J are TRBV5-1 and TRBJ2-1, with TRBD1 as a possible D gene (5 bases). The CDR3 is 14 amino acids. Trimming pared 0 bases from V and 7 bases from J, leaving 11 bases between. Germline-derived CDR1 and CDR2 are SGHRS and YFSETQ. The CDR3 region is CASSLARGKNEQFF. The CDR3 bases are TGCGCCAGCAGCTTGGCTAGGGGTAAGAATGAGCAGTTCTTC.

The chain employs TRBV5-1 and TRBJ2-5; 9 bases are a match to TRBD2. This CDR3 has 15 residues. Germline V gene sequence: CDR1 SGHRS, CDR2 YFSETQ. V shed 7 bases and J 5 bases; nucleotides not matched to a gene: 12. CDR3 nucleotides: TGCGCCAGCGGAGCGACAAGCGGGGGGAGGGAGACCCAGTACTTC. This encodes CASGATSGGRETQYF.

This chain links TRBV28 with TRBJ1-5; D remains ambiguous. The V end was cut by 5 bases, the J end by 0 bases, with 8 bases between. The CDR3 has 14 amino acids. Per germline, CDR1 MDHEN and CDR2 SYDVKM. For the CDR3, the DNA is TGTGCCAGCAGTGTAGATTATAGCAATCAGCCCCAGCATTTT. Protein product: CASSVDYSNQPQHF.

The V and J genes are TRBV12-5 and TRBJ1-1; 10 bases are a match to TRBD1. CDR3 length equals 13 residues. CDR1 and CDR2 from the germline V gene are LGHNT and FRNRAP. V shed 5 bases, J shed 6 bases, and the junction held 3 bases outside the gene matches. The CDR3 region is CASGQDRGSEAFF. The CDR3 nucleotides read TGTGCTAGTGGTCAGGACAGGGGGTCTGAAGCTTTCTTT.

V is TRBV20-1 and J is TRBJ1-5; D uncertain. The V gene lost 0 bases and the J gene lost 11 bases, with 8 bases spanning the gap. Germline values: CDR1 DFQATT, CDR2 SNEGSKA (reference sequence). The CDR3 extends over 11 amino acids. The DNA for the CDR3 is TGCAGTGCTAGAGATGACGGAGCCCAGCATTTT. This gives the protein CSARDDGAQHF.

The V call is TRBV7-8, the J call TRBJ1-1, with 8 bases that match TRBD1. Trimming took 6 bases from V and 4 from J; bases not matched to a gene: 10. Germline CDR1 reads SGHVS; CDR2 reads FQNEAQ. The CDR3 has 15 amino acids. CDR3 amino acids: CASRLTGTGLTEAFF. The CDR3 DNA sequence: TGTGCCAGCAGGTTAACCGGGACAGGCCTCACTGAAGCTTTCTTT.

The chain employs TRBV7-8 and TRBJ1-2; D is uncertain. There are 12 residues in the CDR3. Trimming took off 1 base at V and 8 bases at J, with 8 bases between the two ends. Germline loops: CDR1 SGHVS, CDR2 FQNEAQ. This CDR3 reads CASSLDGLGYTF. DNA of the CDR3: TGTGCCAGCAGCTTAGATGGGCTGGGCTACACCTTC.

CDR3 coding DNA: TGTGCCAGCAGCCCGGAGACGGTTTGGAACTATGGCTACACCTTC. Its protein product is CASSPETVWNYGYTF. The chain uses TRBV14 and TRBJ1-2; D ambiguous. Trimming cost V 4 bases and J 2 bases, with 14 bases left between them. The CDR3 runs 15 residues. Germline V gene lookup returns CDR1 SGHDN and CDR2 FVKESK.

The genes are TRBV13 and TRBJ2-7; TRBD2 agrees at 9 bases. J was trimmed by 0 bases and V by 5 bases; bases with no gene match: 11. The CDR3 length is 17 residues. Germline V gene sequence: CDR1 PRHDT, CDR2 FYEKMQ (reference sequence). CDR3 sequence (DNA): TGTGCCAGCAGCCAACCCTCGGGACTAGCAAGCTCCTACGAGCAGTACTTC. Its translation: CASSQPSGLASSYEQYF. Full variable domain (rest looked up from reference TRBV13 and TRBJ2-7): AAGVIQSPRHLIKEKRETATLKCYPIPRHDTVYWYQQGPGQDPQFLISFYEKMQSDKGSIPDRFSAQQFSDYHSELNMSSLELGDSALYFCASSQPSGLASSYEQYFGPGTRLTVT.

This clone was detected only a few times. This chain uses TRBV5-1 with TRBJ2-3; D uncertain. CDR1 and CDR2 from the germline V gene are SGHRS and YFSETQ. This CDR3 is built from 13 residues. V dropped 0 bases and J dropped 3 bases, with 5 bases sitting between them. DNA for the CDR3: TGCGCCAGCAGCTTGGCCGGGACAGATACGCAGTATTTT. Translated, it gives CASSLAGTDTQYF.

This clone came up once. This chain links TRBV4-1 with TRBJ1-1; possibly TRBD1 for D (5 bases). The CDR3 spans 15 residues. V was trimmed by 1 base and J by 2 bases, leaving 11 bases between them. CDR1 and CDR2 (germline): MGHRA, YSYEKL. CDR3 DNA sequence: TGCGCCAGCAGCCAAGCCCCTCAGGGAAACACTGAAGCTTTCTTT. This encodes CASSQAPQGNTEAFF.

The CDR3 region has the DNA TGTGCCAGCAGAACTCCCGAAGGGGGCACTGAAGCTTTCTTT. As protein: CASRTPEGGTEAFF. The V call is TRBV6-5, the J call TRBJ1-1; tentatively, D is TRBD1 (6 bases). Trimming removed 6 bases from V and 4 bases from J, with 15 bases in between. CDR3 size: 14 residues. The germline V gene has CDR1 MNHEY and CDR2 SVGAGI.

Only one count was recorded for this clone. This chain links TRBV2 with TRBJ1-1; 11 bases map to TRBD1. V dropped 6 bases and J dropped 3; count of bases not matched to a gene: 12. The germline V gene has CDR1 SNHLY and CDR2 FYNNEI. The CDR3 contains 17 residues. The CDR3 sequence is CASSGGTGGKVDTEAFF. CDR3 nucleotide sequence: TGTGCCAGCAGCGGCGGGACAGGGGGGAAAGTGGACACTGAAGCTTTCTTT. The full variable domain, rest sourced from reference TRBV2 and TRBJ1-1, is EPEVTQTPSHQVTQMGQEVILRCVPISNHLYFYWYRQILGQKVEFLVSFYNNEISEKSEIFDDQFSVERPDGSNFTLKIRSTKLEDSAMYFCASSGGTGGKVDTEAFFGQGTRLTVV.

This rearrangement joins TRBV7-9 to TRBJ1-3; maybe TRBD1 (6 bases). V was cut by 2 bases and J by 6 bases, with 20 bases left in between. Per the germline V gene, CDR1 is SEHNR and CDR2 is FQNEAQ (reference sequence). CDR3 length: 17 residues. Written as DNA, the CDR3 is TGTGCCAGCAGCTTATTCCCGGGCCGGGACACCCTAAACACCATATATTTT. Amino acid sequence: CASSLFPGRDTLNTIYF.

This clone showed up just once. The rearrangement uses TRBV18 and TRBJ1-1; 8 positions match TRBD1. The V segment lost 3 bases and the J segment 0 bases; nucleotides outside the gene matches: 9. The CDR3 loop spans 17 amino acids. The germline CDR1 and CDR2 sequences are KGHSH and LQKENI. CDR3 DNA sequence: TGTGCCAGCTCACCTCTGGCAGGGGGCGGCATGAACACTGAAGCTTTCTTT. It translates to CASSPLAGGGMNTEAFF.

The rearrangement joins TRBV7-2 to TRBJ1-1; TRBD1 might be the D (5 bases). This CDR3 contains 15 residues. CDR1 SGHTA and CDR2 FQGNSA come from the germline V gene. Trimming stripped 2 bases from V and 10 bases from J, with 20 bases between. The CDR3 here is CASSLHGGTGTVAFF. CDR3 DNA: TGTGCCAGCAGCTTACACGGGGGTACAGGAACGGTAGCTTTCTTT.

The V and J genes are TRBV30 and TRBJ2-6, with D unclear. The CDR3 runs to 14 residues. Trimming cost V 0 bases and J 1 base, with 4 bases left between them. Germline V gene sequence: CDR1 GTSNPN, CDR2 SVGIG (reference sequence). In nucleotides, the CDR3 is TGTGCCTGGAGTGTACGGTCTGGGGCCAACGTCCTGACTTTC. Translating it yields CAWSVRSGANVLTF.

The chain uses TRBV4-2 and TRBJ2-7; TRBD1 aligns across 12 bases. From germline, CDR1 is LGHNA and CDR2 YNFKEQ. CDR3 length equals 16 residues. With 2 bases clipped from V and 6 bases from J, the junction kept 8 bases outside the gene matches. The DNA for the CDR3 is TGTGCCAGCAGCCAATTACTACCGGGACAGGGGGCCGAGCAGTACTTC. Translating it yields CASSQLLPGQGAEQYF.